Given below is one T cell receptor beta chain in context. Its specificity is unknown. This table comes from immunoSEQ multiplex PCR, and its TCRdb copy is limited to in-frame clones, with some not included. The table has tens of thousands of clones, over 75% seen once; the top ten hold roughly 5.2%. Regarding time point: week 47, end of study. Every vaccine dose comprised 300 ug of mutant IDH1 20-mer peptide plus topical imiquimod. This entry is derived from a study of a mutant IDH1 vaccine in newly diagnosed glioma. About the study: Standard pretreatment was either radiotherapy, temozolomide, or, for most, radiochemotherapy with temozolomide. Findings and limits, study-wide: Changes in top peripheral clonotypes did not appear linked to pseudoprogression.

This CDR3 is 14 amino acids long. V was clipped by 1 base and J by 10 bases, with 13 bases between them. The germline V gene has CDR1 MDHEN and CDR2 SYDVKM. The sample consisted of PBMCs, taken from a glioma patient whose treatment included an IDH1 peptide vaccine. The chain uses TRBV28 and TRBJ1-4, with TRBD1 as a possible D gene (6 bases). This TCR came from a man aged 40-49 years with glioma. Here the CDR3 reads CASSLSGENGKLFF. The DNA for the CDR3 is TGTGCCAGCAGTTTATCAGGGGAAAACGGAAAACTGTTTTTT.